This note documents a single TCR beta chain sequence. Its recognized antigen is unknown. Qualities for individual bases were not recorded, and no much larger clone is one base off. For sequencing of the TCRbeta CDR3 region, genomic DNA was extracted from the sorted cells. TCRbeta CDR3 regions were sequenced using the immunoSEQ Assay. The source is immuneACCESS, and TCRdb retained only in-frame sequences with V and J called. Part of the clones is not carried over; for the studies checked, unresolved V genes explain less than half of this, and the remainder is unexplained. This sample lists nearly 50,000 clones; more than 75% were detected once. The ten largest clones add up to around 2% of the sample. The sample is drawn from a study of OX40 agonist ivuxolimab in advanced cancers. Some background on the complete study: The costimulatory receptor OX40 (CD134) was targeted by ivuxolimab, a fully human IgG2 agonistic monoclonal antibody. Among the roughly 50 dose-escalation patients, 19 had hepatocellular carcinoma, 15 or so melanoma, 9 renal cell carcinoma and 9 head and neck cancer. Intravenous ivuxolimab was administered to patients every 2 weeks at six dose levels: 0.01, 0.1, 0.3, 1.5, 3 and 10 mg/kg. The point of sequencing TCRbeta in the periphery was to test whether ivuxolimab changed TCR sequence diversity and drove clonal T-cell expansion. The paper reports the monotherapy dose-escalation portion (N ≈ 52 patients) of the phase I ivuxolimab trial. Partial responses occurred in three dose-escalation patients, of whom one had hepatocellular carcinoma and two had cutaneous melanoma. Patients were allowed to have had prior anti-PD-1, anti-PD-L1 or anti-CTLA-4 therapy, and around 43% of the dose-escalation patients had been treated with checkpoint inhibitors. A male proportion of around 80% and a mean age of approximately 58 years, ranging from 23 to 79, were recorded for the dose-escalation cohort.

Patients with a history of autoimmune disease or receiving systemic immunosuppression were excluded from the trial. In every dose cohort, peripheral blood was drawn for TCR sequencing at baseline, cycle 4 day 1, and cycle 7 day 1. The samples were taken from a phase I, first-in-human, multicenter, open-label dose-escalation trial of ivuxolimab. The trial enrolled adults with locally advanced or metastatic head and neck squamous cell, hepatocellular, melanoma or renal cell carcinoma. Before TCR sequencing, CD4+ T cells and CD8+ T cells were sorted from peripheral blood as separate populations. On the study overall, not on this receptor specifically: In the 0.1-3.0 mg/kg groups, partial responders had among the lowest normalized peripheral clonal expansion, particularly in CD8+ T cells. Low levels of normalized T-cell clonal expansion were also seen in some patients who did not respond. At doses of 0.1 to 3.0 mg/kg, clonal expansion of both CD4+ and CD8+ T cells in blood was seen between baseline and week 6. Antigen specificity was not determined for the clonally expanded peripheral T cells. On average, CD8+ T cells showed more expanded clones than CD4+ T cells after ivuxolimab.

The clonotype was recovered from an adult with an advanced solid tumor such as melanoma, head and neck, liver or kidney cancer. The source material was CD4+ or CD8+ T cells sorted from blood, sampled in a trial of the OX40 agonist ivuxolimab.

The sequenced DNA is TGTGCCAGCAGCCGGACAGGGGACCCGTCCTACGAGCAGTACTTC. Translated, it gives CASSRTGDPSYEQYF. The chain joins TRBV5-5 to TRBJ2-7; 9 bases in the junction line up with TRBD1. CDR1 and CDR2, looked up from the germline V gene (reference sequence), are SGHKS and YYEKEE. The germline V and J ends show losses of 4 bases and 1 base respectively, and no gene match explains 6 bases of the junction. The CDR3 sequence holds 15 residues, the cysteine and phenylalanine included. CDR3 DNA only is kept here, 45 bases in frame from base 1.